The 16 T cell receptor beta chains in this list originate from one sample, sequenced in a study of T-cell memory formation after mild COVID-19. TCRdb reanalysed the 5' RACE reads using MiXCR and keeps one entry per CDR3 protein. The sample holds around 470,000 distinct CDR3 sequences, approximately 20% seen once. Specimen: PBMCs or a T cell subset sorted from them (not recorded which). These receptors all come from an adult woman who had mild COVID-19 (a few samples of this study predate the infection). Cell type and time point are not known.

The sample holds many counts of this clonotype. CDR3: CASSFWGDSPLHF. In DNA form, the CDR3 reads TGTGCCAGCAGCTTTTGGGGGGATTCACCCCTCCACTTT. This chain connects TRBV7-9 to TRBJ1-6; tentative D call: TRBD1 (5 bases). V was clipped by 3 bases and J by 8 bases, with 8 bases between them. The CDR3 length is 13 residues. Germline V lookup: CDR1 SEHNR, CDR2 FQNEAQ (reference sequence).

V is TRBV14 and J is TRBJ2-7; D is uncertain. The CDR3 sequence is 10 residues long. Between the trimmed V and J ends, which lost 4 bases and 7 bases, there was a span of 5 bases. Germline loops: CDR1 SGHDN, CDR2 FVKESK. The CDR3 region has the DNA TGTGCCAGCAGCCGCCGGGAGCAGTACTTC. Its protein is CASSRREQYF.

The chain uses TRBV5-1 and TRBJ1-1; D not resolved. Germline CDR1 reads SGHRS; CDR2 reads YFSETQ. The germline V and J ends were trimmed by 2 bases and 2 bases, with 7 bases remaining between them. The CDR3 is 13 amino acids. Here the CDR3 DNA reads TGCGCCAGCAGCTTCAGCCTAAACACTGAAGCTTTCTTT. Its translation: CASSFSLNTEAFF.

The V gene is TRBV6-5, the J gene TRBJ2-5; D perhaps matches TRBD1 (5 bases). This CDR3 is built from 14 residues. The V end was cut by 5 bases, the J end by 5 bases, with 15 bases between. The V gene's germline CDR1 is MNHEY and CDR2 SVGAGI. CDR3 protein: CASSQAPGLETQYF. CDR3 DNA sequence: TGTGCCAGCAGTCAGGCCCCAGGGCTGGAGACCCAGTACTTC.

The chain carries TRBV5-1 and TRBJ2-4, with TRBD1 matching 8 bases. Trimming cost V 2 bases and J 8 bases; bases outside gene matches: 9. Germline V gene lookup returns CDR1 SGHRS and CDR2 YFSETQ. The CDR3 has 15 amino acids. The CDR3 is CASSFLVDRGDIQYF. The CDR3 nucleotides read TGCGCCAGCAGCTTTCTGGTAGACAGGGGTGACATTCAGTACTTC.

In this sample, this clonotype turned up a few times. CDR3 in amino acids: CASSQRNSYEQYF. CDR3 nucleotides: TGTGCCAGCAGCCAACGGAACTCCTACGAGCAGTACTTC. The J gene is TRBJ2-7, the V gene TRBV7-2; no reliable D call. Trimming stripped 5 bases from V and 0 bases from J, with 8 bases between. Germline CDR1 SGHTA, CDR2 FQGNSA. This CDR3 has 13 residues.

In DNA form, the CDR3 reads TGTGCCAGCAGTTACTCGAACAACTACTGGTCCCAGCATTTT. Its protein product is CASSYSNNYWSQHF. The chain employs TRBV6-5 and TRBJ1-5, with D unresolved. The CDR3 is 14 amino acids. Germline V lookup: CDR1 MNHEY, CDR2 SVGAGI. The germline V and J ends were trimmed by 0 bases and 11 bases, with 14 bases remaining between them.

Only a few counts were recorded for this clonotype. The rearrangement uses TRBV6-6 and TRBJ2-7; D is possibly TRBD1 (6 bases). V shed 5 bases and J shed 0 bases, with 14 bases lying between them. Germline V lookup: CDR1 MNHNY, CDR2 SVGAGI (reference sequence). CDR3 length: 15 residues. The chain's CDR3 is CASSTTGRNSYEQYF. The DNA for the CDR3 is TGTGCCAGCAGTACCACAGGGAGAAACTCCTACGAGCAGTACTTC.

This chain joins TRBV20-1 and TRBJ1-5; D might be TRBD1 (5 bases). The germline V gene encodes CDR1 DFQATT and CDR2 SNEGSKA (reference sequence). The CDR3 is 13 residues long. The DNA of the CDR3 is TGCAGCTCGAGTCCGGGGCAAGGGCAGCCCCAGCATTTT. It specifies CSSSPGQGQPQHF.

This rearrangement joins TRBV19 to TRBJ1-3; D may be TRBD1 (5 bases). V lost 7 bases to trimming and J lost 0 bases, with 19 bases between them. CDR3 size: 17 residues. Germline loops: CDR1 LNHDA, CDR2 SQIVND (reference sequence). In DNA form, the CDR3 reads TGTGCCAGTACCCCCCCCGGACATCCAAGCTCTGGAAACACCATATATTTT. Translation: CASTPPGHPSSGNTIYF.

This clonotype was observed a handful of times. The chain links TRBV6-5 to TRBJ1-6, with unresolved D. V was shortened by 6 bases and J by 14 bases, with 14 bases between the two germline ends. The CDR3 is 12 amino acids. Germline V gene data show CDR1 as MNHEY and CDR2 as SVGAGI. CDR3 in amino acids: CASSPLRKALHF. CDR3 in DNA: TGTGCCAGCAGCCCCTTGAGGAAGGCCCTCCACTTT.

The sample holds many counts of this clonotype. This chain uses TRBV2 with TRBJ2-1; no firm D call. Between the trimmed V and J ends, which lost 6 bases and 5 bases, there was a span of 5 bases. The CDR3 extends over 11 amino acids. Germline V gene sequence: CDR1 SNHLY, CDR2 FYNNEI. CDR3 DNA sequence: TGTGCCAGCAGCGAGAACAATGAGCAGTTCTTC. Translating it yields CASSENNEQFF.

The V call is TRBV12-3 or TRBV12-4, the J call TRBJ1-2; possibly TRBD1 for D (6 bases). The V end lost 5 bases, the J end lost 5 bases, and 18 bases lay between the germline ends. The CDR3 runs to 15 residues. Written as DNA, the CDR3 is TGTGCCAGCAGTCCATCAGGGGCAGTGATTTATGGCTACACCTTC. Its translation is CASSPSGAVIYGYTF.

This clonotype showed up just a few times. This chain links TRBV29-1 with TRBJ2-2; D is perhaps TRBD1 (6 bases). This CDR3 is built from 18 residues. V was cut by 1 base and J by 0 bases, with 18 bases left in between. Germline CDR1 reads SQVTM; CDR2 reads ANQGSEA. The CDR3 here is CSVEGSGANRANTGELFF. The DNA of the CDR3 is TGCAGCGTTGAAGGGTCAGGGGCGAACCGCGCGAACACCGGGGAGCTGTTTTTT.

The chain combines TRBV6-5 with TRBJ1-5; no firm D call. Trimming stripped 2 bases from V and 5 bases from J, with 13 bases between. The CDR3 is 15 amino acids. Germline CDR1 MNHEY, CDR2 SVGAGI. The CDR3 DNA is TGTGCCAGCAGTTACACCTGGGCAGGTGATCAGCCCCAGCATTTT. This translates into CASSYTWAGDQPQHF.

This clonotype has ten or more counts. The junction does not match germline at one end; this may be a read error. Here the CDR3 DNA reads TGTGCCAGCAGCTTGAGCGGGGGCGACAATGAGCAGTTCTTC. Protein sequence: CASSLSGGDNEQFF. This chain links TRBV5-1 with TRBJ2-1; 8 bases agree with TRBD2. Germline assignment: CDR1 SGHRS and CDR2 YFSETQ. This CDR3 region has 14 residues.